This T cell receptor (beta chain) derives from a study of blood T cell repertoires in COVID-19. Background on the study: Samples came from the United States, Italy and Spain, spanning acute and convalescent COVID-19.

V was trimmed by 5 bases and J by 3 bases, leaving 14 bases between them. Germline loops: CDR1 MNHEY, CDR2 SVGAGI. This CDR3 has 15 amino acids. Only in-frame clones appear in the TCRdb table, and some are missing; sequencing was by immunoSEQ multiplex PCR. The sample carries a few hundred thousand clones, about nine tenths recorded once. Seattle patient enrollment occurred during active infection, with longitudinal follow-up thereafter. The chain employs TRBV6-5 and TRBJ2-4, with D perhaps matching TRBD1 (6 bases). The TCR was taken from a woman younger than 45 with COVID-19, enrolled during active disease. The sample was peripheral blood. DNA for the CDR3: TGTGCCAGCAGTCCTCGGGACATTCTCAAAAACATTCAGTACTTC. This translates into CASSPRDILKNIQYF.